This T cell receptor (beta chain) was identified in a study of shared clonotypes between healthy human individuals. There are 15 residues in the CDR3. V lost 1 base, J lost 0 bases, and 11 bases lay in between. Germline V CDR1 and CDR2: SGHKS, YYEKEE (reference sequence). The data were produced by immunoSEQ multiplex PCR, yet TCRdb's version contains in-frame clones alone and is incomplete. In the table there are over 750,000 clones, approximately 96% of which are singletons. CD45RO-negative, CCR7-selected cells formed the naive CD8 fraction, which excluded terminally differentiated effector memory CD45RA+ cells.

J is TRBJ2-7 and V is TRBV5-5; D is undetermined. Sequenced sample: naive CD8+ T cells sorted from blood. The TCR was taken from a man younger than 40 in good health. CDR3 sequence reads: CASSLSWQNSYEQYF. CDR3 sequence (DNA): TGTGCCAGCAGCTTGTCATGGCAGAACTCCTACGAGCAGTACTTC.